One sample yielded the 17 T cell receptor beta chains listed below, sequenced in a study of T cell repertoires in cytomegalovirus infection. TCRdb re-called the reads through MiXCR, storing one row per CDR3 protein. The sample records about 230,000 distinct CDR3 sequences, roughly 20% being singletons. Sequenced material: CD8+ T cells from PBMCs. These receptors were collected from a human donor in good health (CMV status not recorded). Some clones in this sample may be carry-over from other donors' samples.

The table lists this clonotype with a few counts. This chain links TRBV7-9 with TRBJ2-4, with 8 bases lining up with TRBD1. Germline-derived CDR1 and CDR2 are SEHNR and FQNEAQ (reference sequence). Trimming removed 7 bases from V and 8 bases from J; junction bases left unmatched: 10. CDR3 size: 14 residues. The CDR3: CASTDTGGVDIQYF. The CDR3 DNA reads TGTGCCAGCACCGACACAGGGGGTGTGGACATTCAGTACTTC.

The gene calls are TRBV12-3 or TRBV12-4 and TRBJ1-1, with D perhaps TRBD1 (5 bases). This CDR3 is 14 amino acids long. Trimming left V 6 bases short and J 5 bases short, with 16 bases between. CDR3 in DNA: TGTGCCAGCAGCCTCGGGGGGGAAGGGACTGAAGCTTTCTTT. This sequence encodes CASSLGGEGTEAFF.

The chain couples TRBV9 to TRBJ2-7; D remains unclear. Trimming stripped 0 bases from V and 2 bases from J, with 12 bases between. CDR1 and CDR2 from the germline V gene are SGDLS and YYNGEE. There are 15 residues in the CDR3. CDR3 amino acids: CASSVGRAFAYEQYF. CDR3 coding DNA: TGTGCCAGCAGCGTAGGTAGAGCCTTTGCCTACGAGCAGTACTTC.

This clonotype was seen a single time. The gene calls are TRBV4-1 and TRBJ2-7; 10 positions match TRBD1. This CDR3 contains 14 residues. V gave up 4 bases and J gave up 7 bases; unmatched junction bases: 7. Germline V gene lookup returns CDR1 MGHRA and CDR2 YSYEKL. The CDR3 loop reads CASSLGDRGWEQYF. The CDR3 DNA sequence: TGCGCCAGCAGCCTAGGGGACAGGGGCTGGGAGCAGTACTTC.

Ten or more counts support this clonotype. This rearrangement joins TRBV7-8 to TRBJ1-5, with D uncertain. In germline, CDR1 is SGHVS, CDR2 FQNEAQ. V shed 5 bases and J shed 0 bases, with 17 bases lying between them. The CDR3 sequence is 17 residues long. The CDR3 DNA follows: TGTGCCAGCAGCCCTCCCCTCATAGGGAATAGCAATCAGCCCCAGCATTTT. It codes for CASSPPLIGNSNQPQHF.

This clonotype was counted between two and nine times. The chain combines TRBV12-3 or TRBV12-4 with TRBJ1-1; 7 nucleotides line up with TRBD1. The CDR3 consists of 14 residues. The trim removed 5 bases at V and 1 base at J, leaving 4 bases unmatched. CDR3 residues: CASSLRDRNTEAFF. The CDR3 DNA is TGTGCCAGCAGTCTCCGGGACAGGAACACTGAAGCTTTCTTT.

V is TRBV2 and J is TRBJ2-5; perhaps TRBD1 as D (5 bases). The germline CDR1 and CDR2 sequences are SNHLY and FYNNEI. The CDR3 length is 14 residues. Trimming stripped 4 bases from V and 5 bases from J, with 14 bases between. The CDR3: CASSADTSWETQYF. The CDR3 DNA sequence: TGTGCCAGCAGTGCGGACACCTCCTGGGAGACCCAGTACTTC.

In the case of this clonotype: One end of the junction varies from germline; a read error may be responsible. The chain is built from TRBV29-1 and TRBJ2-1; 10 nucleotides align to TRBD2. The CDR3 has 14 amino acids. Germline assignment: CDR1 SQVTM and CDR2 ANQGSEA. CDR3 in amino acids: CTVLSGGPYNEQFF. The CDR3, as DNA: TGCACCGTTCTTAGCGGGGGGCCCTACAATGAGCAGTTCTTC.

A few counts support this clonotype. This CDR3 is CGQRGGLCNQPQHF. The CDR3 nucleotides are TGTGGCCAGCGAGGGGGACTTTGCAATCAGCCCCAGCATTTT. This rearrangement joins TRBV7-2 to TRBJ1-5, with D perhaps TRBD1 (6 bases). The CDR3 is 14 amino acids. Germline values: CDR1 SGHTA, CDR2 FQGNSA.

With respect to this clonotype: The junction departs from germline at one end; a sequencing error may be responsible. This chain uses TRBV5-4 with TRBJ2-1, with D perhaps TRBD1 (5 bases). The V gene's germline CDR1 is SGHNT and CDR2 YYREEE (reference sequence). The CDR3 is 12 residues long. CDR3 sequence: CASRTSPNEQFF. The CDR3 DNA reads as TGTGCTAGCAGGACATCCCCCAATGAGCAGTTCTTC. The entire variable domain, with the rest obtained from reference TRBV5-4 and TRBJ2-1, is as follows: ETGVTQSPTHLIKTRGQQVTLRCSSQSGHNTVSWYQQALGQGPQFIFQYYREEENGRGNFPPRFSGLQFPNYSSELNVNALELDDSALYLCASRTSPNEQFFGPGTRLTVL.

The chain uses TRBV7-8 and TRBJ2-6; D might be TRBD1 or TRBD2, each matching 5 bases. The CDR3 sequence is 16 residues long. Between the trimmed V and J ends, which lost 5 bases and 0 bases, there was a span of 11 bases. The germline V gene encodes CDR1 SGHVS and CDR2 FQNEAQ. CDR3 nucleotide sequence: TGTGCCAGCAGCGAGGGACCGATCTCTGGGGCCAACGTCCTGACTTTC. Amino acids: CASSEGPISGANVLTF.

A few counts support this clonotype. V gene TRBV7-2 combines with J gene TRBJ2-3; the match to TRBD2 covers 9 bases. CDR1 and CDR2 (germline): SGHTA, FQGNSA. The CDR3 has 14 residues. With V trimmed by 5 bases and J by 5 bases, 5 bases remained unmatched. Here the CDR3 DNA reads TGTGCCAGCAGCCTGGGACTAGCCAGAGATACGCAGTATTTT. Translation: CASSLGLARDTQYF. The full variable domain, with the rest looked up from reference TRBV7-2 and TRBJ2-3, is GAGVSQSPSNKVTEKGKDVELRCDPISGHTALYWYRQSLGQGLEFLIYFQGNSAPDKSGLPSDRFSAERTGGSVSTLTIQRTQQEDSAVYLCASSLGLARDTQYFGPGTRLTVL.

The rearrangement joins TRBV19 to TRBJ2-1, with D uncertain. Germline V CDR1 and CDR2: LNHDA, SQIVND (reference sequence). Trimming removed 2 bases from V and 5 bases from J, with 7 bases in between. This CDR3 region has 13 residues. The CDR3 loop reads CASSIRLHNEQFF. The DNA of the CDR3 is TGTGCCAGTAGTATAAGGTTGCACAATGAGCAGTTCTTC.

There are a few counts of this clonotype. This chain links TRBV5-4 with TRBJ2-1, with 10 bases aligning to TRBD2. The CDR3 contains 17 residues. Germline V gives CDR1 SGHNT, CDR2 YYREEE (reference sequence). Trimming took 3 bases from V and 8 from J; bases not matched to a gene: 14. This CDR3 reads CASSSSSSASGGYEQFF. As DNA, the CDR3 is TGTGCCAGCAGCTCCTCAAGTTCGGCTAGCGGGGGCTATGAGCAGTTCTTC.

This chain links TRBV7-8 with TRBJ2-7; D unresolved. Looked up from germline, CDR1 is SGHVS and CDR2 is FQNEAQ. The CDR3 is 15 residues long. V dropped 1 base and J dropped 1 base, with 11 bases sitting between them. The CDR3 region is CASSLEAALSYEQYF. CDR3 sequence (DNA): TGTGCCAGCAGCTTAGAGGCGGCCTTATCCTACGAGCAGTACTTC. Based on the CDR3 plus reference TRBV7-8 and TRBJ2-7, the full variable domain is GAGVSQSPRYKVAKRGQDVALRCDPISGHVSLFWYQQALGQGPEFLTYFQNEAQLDKSGLPSDRFFAERPEGSVSTLKIQRTQQEDSAVYLCASSLEAALSYEQYFGPGTRLTVT.

There are many counts of this clonotype. The V call is TRBV7-6, the J call TRBJ2-2, with D possibly being TRBD1 or TRBD2 (5 bases each). The CDR3 length is 16 residues. V was pared by 5 bases and J by 5 bases, with 18 bases between. The V gene's germline CDR1 is SGHVS and CDR2 FNYEAQ. CDR3 in amino acids: CASSPSRDAGTGELFF. The CDR3 nucleotides read TGTGCCAGCAGCCCCTCCCGGGACGCTGGAACCGGGGAGCTGTTTTTT. Combining the CDR3 with reference TRBV7-6 and TRBJ2-2 gives the whole variable domain GAGVSQSPRYKVTKRGQDVALRCDPISGHVSLYWYRQALGQGPEFLTYFNYEAQQDKSGLPNDRFSAERPEGSISTLTIQRTEQRDSAMYRCASSPSRDAGTGELFFGEGSRLTVL.

This clonotype was observed a few times. This chain uses TRBV7-2 with TRBJ2-2; D gene unclear. The CDR3 has 13 residues. Germline V lookup: CDR1 SGHTA, CDR2 FQGNSA. The V end lost 8 bases, the J end lost 1 base, and 8 bases lay between the germline ends. This chain's CDR3 is CASYLRNTGELFF. The CDR3 nucleotides read TGTGCCAGCTACTTGCGGAACACCGGGGAGCTGTTTTTT.